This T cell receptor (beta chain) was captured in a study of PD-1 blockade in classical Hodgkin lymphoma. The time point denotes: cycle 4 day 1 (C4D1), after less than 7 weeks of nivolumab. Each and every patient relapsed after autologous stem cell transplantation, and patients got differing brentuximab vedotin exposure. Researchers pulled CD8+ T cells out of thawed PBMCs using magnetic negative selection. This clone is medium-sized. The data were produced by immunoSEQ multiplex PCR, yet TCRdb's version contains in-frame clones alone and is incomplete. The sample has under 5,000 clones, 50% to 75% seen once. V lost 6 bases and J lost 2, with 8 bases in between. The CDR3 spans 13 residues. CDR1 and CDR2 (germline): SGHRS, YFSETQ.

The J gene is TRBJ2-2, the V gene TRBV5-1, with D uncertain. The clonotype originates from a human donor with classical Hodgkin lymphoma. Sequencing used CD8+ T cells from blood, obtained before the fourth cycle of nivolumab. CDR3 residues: CASTRPNTGELFF. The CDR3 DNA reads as TGCGCCAGCACCAGACCCAACACCGGGGAGCTGTTTTTT.